The 29 T cell receptor beta chains given below trace back to one sample, sequenced in a study of vaccination and CD4 T cells after COVID-19. Treatment defined: approximately 9-day PBMC culture with coronavirus spike peptide pools or control peptides (ViraFEST assay). Cultured CD4+ T cell DNA underwent sequencing with the Oncomine TCR Beta short-read assay. MiXCR, applied by TCRdb to the PCR reads, yields one record per CDR3 protein. The table includes about 14,000 distinct CDR3 sequences, less than 25% detected once. These receptors are not linked to any known antigen. The source material was CD4+ T cells from blood, cultured in vitro, sampled after SARS-CoV-2 vaccination. The receptors come from a human donor who had recovered from COVID-19.

V and J are TRBV6-2 or TRBV6-3 and TRBJ1-2; no clear D gene. Germline CDR1 MNHEY, CDR2 SVGEGT. Trimming cost V 2 bases and J 2 bases, with 9 bases left between them. This CDR3 spans 14 amino acids. The CDR3 sequence: CASSYAEFNYGYTF. As DNA, the CDR3 is TGTGCCAGCAGTTACGCTGAGTTCAACTATGGCTACACCTTC.

This clonotype was counted between two and nine times. The chain is built from TRBV7-9 and TRBJ1-4, with D maybe TRBD1 (6 bases). CDR1 is SEHNR and CDR2 is FQNEAQ in the germline V gene (reference sequence). The CDR3 is 17 amino acids. V was pared by 6 bases and J by 5 bases, with 22 bases between. CDR3 coding DNA: TGTGCCAGCAGGGCAGGGGCCCTGGGGACTAGGAATGAAAAACTGTTTTTT. It specifies CASRAGALGTRNEKLFF.

Turning to this clonotype: Germline and junction disagree at one end, which may indicate a read error. The gene calls are TRBV27 and TRBJ2-7; 9 nucleotides agree with TRBD2. This CDR3 is built from 12 residues. Germline assignment: CDR1 MNHEY and CDR2 SMNVEV (reference sequence). DNA for the CDR3: TGTGCCAACAGTTTACGGGGGACTAGCAGGTACTTC. Its protein is CANSLRGTSRYF.

The rearrangement joins TRBV2 to TRBJ2-1; 7 bases line up with TRBD1. The J segment lost 0 bases and the V segment lost 7 bases, leaving 6 bases of the junction unmatched. CDR1 and CDR2 from the germline V gene are SNHLY and FYNNEI. The CDR3 spans 15 residues. The DNA for the CDR3 is TGTGCCAGCACCCGGGACAGAAGCTCCTACAATGAGCAGTTCTTC. Its protein product is CASTRDRSSYNEQFF. The variable domain in full, with the rest retrieved from reference TRBV2 and TRBJ2-1, is EPEVTQTPSHQVTQMGQEVILRCVPISNHLYFYWYRQILGQKVEFLVSFYNNEISEKSEIFDDQFSVERPDGSNFTLKIRSTKLEDSAMYFCASTRDRSSYNEQFFGPGTRLTVL.

This clonotype was counted between two and nine times. This sequence joins TRBV7-9 and TRBJ2-2; D gene uncertain. Between the trimmed V and J ends, which lost 2 bases and 5 bases, there was a span of 6 bases. The CDR3 totals 13 residues. Looked up from germline, CDR1 is SEHNR and CDR2 is FQNEAQ (reference sequence). The CDR3 region is CASSLWGTGELFF. Here the CDR3 DNA reads TGTGCCAGCAGCTTATGGGGAACCGGGGAGCTGTTTTTT.

The CDR3 protein is CASSTTGMGPEAFF. The CDR3 bases are TGTGCCAGCAGTACGACAGGGATGGGCCCTGAAGCTTTCTTT. This chain links TRBV28 with TRBJ1-1; 7 bases are shared with TRBD1. Trimming removed 5 bases from V and 6 bases from J; junction bases left unmatched: 9. The germline gives CDR1 MDHEN, CDR2 SYDVKM. This CDR3 is 14 amino acids long.

This chain uses TRBV5-4 with TRBJ2-1; 16 bases are a match to TRBD2. Germline CDR1 reads SGHNT; CDR2 reads YYREEE (reference sequence). J lost 10 bases, V lost 4 bases, and 8 bases had no gene match. The CDR3 loop spans 16 amino acids. The CDR3 here is CASSPGTSGRAGEQFF. CDR3 in DNA: TGTGCCAGCAGCCCCGGGACTAGCGGGAGGGCCGGGGAGCAGTTCTTC.

In this sample, this clonotype turned up a few times. The chain carries TRBV20-1 and TRBJ1-2; possible D gene TRBD1, 5 bases. Trimming took 4 bases from V and 0 from J, leaving 12 bases between them. CDR1 and CDR2 from the germline V gene are DFQATT and SNEGSKA (reference sequence). The CDR3 runs 14 residues. The CDR3 DNA is TGCAGTGCTACTACAGGTTGGTCTAACTATGGCTACACCTTC. Its protein is CSATTGWSNYGYTF.

The chain links TRBV6-1 to TRBJ2-2; no definite D call. The length of the CDR3 is 12 residues. Deletions cut 6 bases from V and 7 bases from J, with 9 bases between. Germline CDR1 MNHNS, CDR2 SASEGT. The CDR3 coding sequence is TGTGCCAGCAGGACTCTAAACGGGGAGCTGTTTTTT. It encodes CASRTLNGELFF.

Only a few counts were recorded for this clonotype. V is TRBV4-1 and J is TRBJ1-2; weak D call: TRBD1 (5 bases). Per germline, CDR1 MGHRA and CDR2 YSYEKL. This CDR3 has 15 amino acids. Trimming removed 3 bases from V and 4 bases from J, with 15 bases in between. The CDR3 here is CASSHPVGGTYGYTF. As DNA, the CDR3 is TGCGCCAGCAGCCACCCCGTGGGGGGGACCTATGGCTACACCTTC.

This chain connects TRBV11-2 to TRBJ1-2; D possibly corresponds to TRBD1 (6 bases). CDR3 length: 17 residues. The V gene's germline CDR1 is SGHAT and CDR2 FQNNGV. V gave up 5 bases and J gave up 4 bases, with 23 bases separating them. The CDR3 bases are TGTGCCAGCAGCGTATCCGGGACACTAGGCGGGGCCTATGGCTACACCTTC. The encoded protein is CASSVSGTLGGAYGYTF. Looking up the rest from reference TRBV11-2 and TRBJ1-2 gives the full variable domain: EAGVAQSPRYKIIEKRQSVAFWCNPISGHATLYWYQQILGQGPKLLIQFQNNGVVDDSQLPKDRFSAERLKGVDSTLKIQPAKLEDSAVYLCASSVSGTLGGAYGYTFGSGTRLTVV.

This clonotype was seen only a few times. The CDR3 protein is CASSLGSTGGDYGYTF. In nucleotides, the CDR3 is TGTGCCAGCAGTTTAGGGTCAACTGGGGGGGACTATGGCTACACCTTC. This chain joins TRBV12-3 or TRBV12-4 and TRBJ1-2, with D possibly TRBD1 on 5 matching bases. The ends were cut back, 1 base at V and 3 bases at J, with 15 bases in the middle. CDR3 length: 16 residues.

This chain's CDR3 is CSVARKGLVYGYTF. CDR3 sequence (DNA): TGCAGCGTTGCCAGAAAGGGACTCGTGTATGGCTACACCTTC. V is TRBV29-1 and J is TRBJ1-2, with D tentatively TRBD1 (5 bases). The CDR3 runs 14 residues. Trimming took 4 bases from V and 5 from J, leaving 17 bases between them. Looked up from germline, CDR1 is SQVTM and CDR2 is ANQGSEA.

The V call is TRBV7-2, the J call TRBJ1-1; D call uncertain. This CDR3 has 13 residues. Germline V gene data show CDR1 as SGHTA and CDR2 as FQGNSA. V lost 3 bases to trimming and J lost 2 bases, with 7 bases between them. The CDR3 loop reads CASSFTGNTEAFF. The CDR3 nucleotides are TGTGCCAGCAGCTTTACCGGAAACACTGAAGCTTTCTTT.

Concerning this clonotype itself: The CDR3 carries no conserved terminal phenylalanine or tryptophan, so it likely arises from a read error. This rearrangement joins TRBV28 to TRBJ2-7; 7 bases fit TRBD2. This CDR3 contains 15 residues. The V and J ends lost 10 bases and 2 bases, in that order; junction bases with no gene match: 14. Germline V gene sequence: CDR1 MDHEN, CDR2 SYDVKM. CDR3 in amino acids: CATLDWGGTTYEQYL. CDR3 DNA sequence: TGTGCCACATTAGATTGGGGGGGAACCACCTACGAGCAGTACCTC.

The rearrangement links TRBV6-2 or TRBV6-3 to TRBJ2-1; 15 positions agree with TRBD2. CDR3 size: 14 residues. The V segment lost 5 bases and the J segment 10 bases; nucleotides outside the gene matches: 3. Germline values: CDR1 MNHEY, CDR2 SVGEGT. The CDR3: CASSTGTSGREQFF. The CDR3, as DNA: TGTGCCAGCAGTACCGGGACTAGCGGGAGGGAGCAGTTCTTC.

This clonotype was seen a handful of times. This chain joins TRBV15 and TRBJ2-7, with D maybe TRBD2 (7 bases). V was clipped by 1 base and J by 1 base, with 14 bases between them. CDR1 is LNHNV, CDR2 YYDKDF, per germline (reference sequence). The CDR3 sequence is 16 residues long. CDR3 region: CATSRARGGGSYEQYF. DNA for the CDR3: TGTGCCACCAGCAGAGCCCGGGGAGGGGGTTCCTACGAGCAGTACTTC.

This chain uses TRBV10-3 with TRBJ2-7; D uncertain. CDR3 length: 9 amino acids. The germline V gene encodes CDR1 ENHRY and CDR2 SYGVKD. V was clipped by 10 bases and J by 6 bases, with 7 bases between them. Here the CDR3 reads CANGPEQYF. The CDR3 DNA reads as TGTGCCAATGGCCCCGAGCAGTACTTC.

This clonotype has just a few counts. The rearrangement joins TRBV6-1 to TRBJ2-7; 13 bases fit TRBD2. This CDR3 region has 14 residues. Germline assignment: CDR1 MNHNS and CDR2 SASEGT. J lost 3 bases, V lost 8 bases, and 4 bases had no gene match. The CDR3 loop is CASSRTSGSYEQYF. The CDR3 DNA reads TGTGCCAGCTCTCGGACTAGCGGGAGCTACGAGCAGTACTTC.

This clonotype is medium-sized in the sample. The chain has TRBV20-1 and TRBJ2-7, with D unclear. There are 14 residues in the CDR3. Trimming shortened V by 4 bases and J by 4 bases, and 17 bases separated the two germline ends. CDR1 and CDR2 from the germline V gene are DFQATT and SNEGSKA (reference sequence). For the CDR3, the DNA is TGCAGTGCTATATCCCCAGGAGCAATTTACGAGCAGTACTTC. Translation: CSAISPGAIYEQYF.

This clonotype has only a few counts. This chain links TRBV6-1 with TRBJ2-1; no clear D. Germline CDR1 reads MNHNS; CDR2 reads SASEGT. There are 14 residues in the CDR3. The V and J ends lost 6 bases and 9 bases respectively, with 18 bases between them. CDR3: CASRPPGWLSEQFF. CDR3 coding DNA: TGTGCCAGCAGACCACCTGGATGGTTAAGTGAGCAGTTCTTC.

The chain uses TRBV4-3 and TRBJ2-7, with TRBD2 matching 8 bases. V was clipped by 4 bases and J by 7 bases; unmatched bases: 15. CDR3 length: 16 amino acids. The germline V gene has CDR1 LGHNA and CDR2 YSLEER. CDR3 residues: CASSRGAGAGGLEQYF. Here the CDR3 DNA reads TGCGCCAGCAGCCGCGGAGCCGGTGCGGGAGGTCTGGAGCAGTACTTC.

V and J are TRBV21-1 and TRBJ2-7; TRBD1, the table's D call, lacks a check against the DNA. TRBV21-1 is annotated as a pseudogene. The CDR3 is made up of 16 amino acids. CDR3 coding DNA: TGTGCCAGCAGCATCCAGGTTCCGACAGGGGTCAACGAGCAGTACTTC. This sequence encodes CASSIQVPTGVNEQYF.

This clonotype was observed a few times. V and J are TRBV5-1 and TRBJ2-2; 7 bases align to TRBD1. Germline lookup yields CDR1 SGHRS and CDR2 YFSETQ. V lost 4 bases to trimming and J lost 7 bases; unmatched junction nucleotides: 7. The CDR3 extends over 14 amino acids. The CDR3 bases are TGCGCCAGCAGCGTGACAGGGTGGAACGGGGAGCTGTTTTTT. This encodes CASSVTGWNGELFF.

The chain is built from TRBV28 and TRBJ1-2; D is unclear. From germline, CDR1 is MDHEN and CDR2 SYDVKM. The length of the CDR3 is 15 residues. With 8 bases removed from V and 4 bases from J, the gap between germline ends came to 20 bases. CDR3 loop: CASRSGGVRVYGYTF. As DNA, the CDR3 is TGTGCCAGCCGATCTGGCGGGGTTCGGGTCTATGGCTACACCTTC.

This clonotype is categorized as medium-sized. This sequence joins TRBV19 and TRBJ1-1; a possible D gene is TRBD1 (5 bases). This CDR3 comprises 13 residues. V gave up 6 bases and J gave up 5 bases, with 13 bases separating them. Germline assignment: CDR1 LNHDA and CDR2 SQIVND (reference sequence). Here the CDR3 DNA reads TGTGCCAGTAGCTTTGATCGGGGGACTGAAGCTTTCTTT. It encodes CASSFDRGTEAFF.

Of note for this clonotype: Germline is not matched at one junction end, which may reflect a read error. V is TRBV18 and J is TRBJ2-3; 8 nucleotides line up with TRBD2. CDR3 length: 17 amino acids. Germline V gene sequence: CDR1 KGHSH, CDR2 LQKENI. CDR3 sequence: CASSPRPASGSTDTQYF. Written as DNA, the CDR3 is TGTGCCAGCTCCCCACGCCCGGCTAGCGGGAGCACAGATACGCAGTATTTT.

This rearrangement joins TRBV24-1 to TRBJ2-1; 8 bases map to TRBD2. Losses at the gene ends were 5 bases for V and 0 bases for J; bases not matched to a gene: 5. Germline V gene lookup returns CDR1 KGHDR and CDR2 SFDVKD. This CDR3 has 16 residues. The CDR3 DNA is TGTGCCACCAGTGCCCAGCGGGGGAGCTCCTACAATGAGCAGTTCTTC. It is translated as CATSAQRGSSYNEQFF.

The chain uses TRBV18 and TRBJ2-2, with TRBD1 matching over 8 bases. Germline V gene data show CDR1 as KGHSH and CDR2 as LQKENI. Trimming took 3 bases from V and 6 from J; bases not matched to a gene: 3. The CDR3 consists of 14 residues. The chain's CDR3 is CASSPDREAGELFF. The CDR3 DNA sequence: TGTGCCAGCTCACCGGACAGGGAGGCCGGGGAGCTGTTTTTT.